This entry features one TCR beta chain sequence. Method: immunoSEQ multiplex PCR; TCRdb's copy keeps in-frame clones and lacks some. The sample shows almost 550,000 clones, more than 75% of them seen only once. With 0 bases removed from V and 7 bases from J, the gap between germline ends came to 4 bases. Per germline, CDR1 KGHSY and CDR2 FQNENV. This CDR3 spans 12 amino acids. The data are from a study of shared T cell receptors in the human thymus. This same sample was also taken into another study, of human thymus T cells. That work contributes: Each of the donors was a healthy Finnish infant who was undergoing open corrective cardiac surgery for congenital heart defects. Resections that were taken during corrective heart surgery supplied the thymus tissue. V and J genes seemed to be used with bias in thymic and blood repertoires. There were highly overlapping thymic repertoires among unrelated individuals, as related research reported.

The sequencing input was thymocytes. V and J are TRBV16 and TRBJ1-5; D unresolved. The sequence was obtained from a boy younger than two with a congenital heart defect. CDR3 loop: CASSQSYQPQHF. CDR3 coding DNA: TGTGCCAGCAGCCAATCCTACCAGCCCCAGCATTTT.